Presented here are 18 T cell receptor beta chains from one specimen sequenced in a study of CD8+CD57+ T cells in acquired aplastic anemia. The template used for profiling TCR beta VDJ and CDR3 was genomic DNA. TCRdb re-called the reads with MiXCR, one entry per CDR3 protein. Here the sample spans 400,000 to 450,000 distinct CDR3 sequences, roughly 64% being singletons. Sequenced input: sorted CD4+, CD8+, or CD8+CD57+ T cells (not recorded which) from PBMCs. The receptors derive from a human donor in good health, serving as a control.

Concerning this clonotype itself: The DNA is omitted, as the CDR3 cannot be located on it reliably, and the CDR3 follows TCRdb's listing. V is TRBV11-2 and J is TRBJ1-1. The CDR3 contains 23 residues when both ends are counted. The germline CDR1 and CDR2 sequences are SGHAT and FQNNGV. The CDR3 reads CATSSQTSVYFCAISEMNTEAFF.

The chain couples TRBV2 to TRBJ1-1, with 7 bases fitting TRBD1. This CDR3 contains 12 residues. V lost 3 bases and J lost 9; bases outside the gene matches: 4. Germline V gives CDR1 SNHLY, CDR2 FYNNEI. The CDR3 region is CASSEGDRKAFF. The DNA for the CDR3 is TGTGCCAGCAGTGAGGGGGACAGAAAAGCTTTCTTT.

V and J are TRBV2 and TRBJ1-6; 7 bases agree with TRBD1. Trimming cost V 6 bases and J 5 bases; bases outside gene matches: 1. CDR1 is SNHLY, CDR2 FYNNEI, per germline. The CDR3 spans 13 residues. The CDR3 bases are TGTGCCAGCAGGACAGGGAATAATTCACCCCTCCACTTT. Encoded protein: CASRTGNNSPLHF.

This clonotype was seen repeatedly, ten times or more. The rearrangement uses TRBV9 and TRBJ2-7; 9 nucleotides match TRBD1. Germline-derived CDR1 and CDR2 are SGDLS and YYNGEE. J was trimmed by 6 bases and V by 4 bases; bases with no gene match: 8. The CDR3 length is 14 residues. In nucleotides, the CDR3 is TGTGCCAGCAGCACCCCGGGACAGGGCACCGAGCAGTACTTC. Translated, it gives CASSTPGQGTEQYF.

The chain employs TRBV6-1 and TRBJ1-5; 7 positions match TRBD1. V was pared by 4 bases and J by 5 bases, with 11 bases of the junction left unmatched. CDR1 MNHNS and CDR2 SASEGT come from the germline V gene. This CDR3 is 16 amino acids long. This CDR3 reads CASSGLNRGTYQPQHF. CDR3 DNA sequence: TGTGCCAGCAGTGGACTTAACAGGGGAACGTATCAGCCCCAGCATTTT.

The rearrangement links TRBV6-6 to TRBJ1-1; tentatively, D is TRBD1 (5 bases). CDR1 is MNHNY, CDR2 SVGAGI, per germline (reference sequence). There are 18 residues in the CDR3. The V end was cut by 10 bases, the J end by 0 bases, with 27 bases between. The CDR3 protein is CATSGRPDSLNLNTEAFF. The CDR3 DNA reads as TGTGCCACCAGCGGGCGACCCGACAGTTTAAACCTGAACACTGAAGCTTTCTTT.

The genes are TRBV9 and TRBJ2-1, with TRBD2 identical over 9 bases. This CDR3 spans 16 amino acids. The germline V gene encodes CDR1 SGDLS and CDR2 YYNGEE. V was clipped by 2 bases and J by 10 bases; unmatched bases: 13. The CDR3 is CASSVVDGGGALEQFF. The CDR3 DNA follows: TGTGCCAGCAGCGTGGTTGACGGCGGGGGGGCCTTAGAGCAGTTCTTC.

This clonotype has a count of ten or more. CDR3 region: CASSLKPGQMNTEAFF. The CDR3 coding sequence is TGCGCCAGCAGCTTGAAACCGGGACAAATGAACACTGAAGCTTTCTTT. The chain carries TRBV5-1 and TRBJ1-1, with a possible D match to TRBD1 (6 bases). V dropped 1 base and J dropped 0 bases, with 13 bases sitting between them. CDR3 size: 16 residues. The germline CDR1 and CDR2 sequences are SGHRS and YFSETQ. The full variable domain, with the rest looked up from reference TRBV5-1 and TRBJ1-1, is KAGVTQTPRYLIKTRGQQVTLSCSPISGHRSVSWYQQTPGQGLQFLFEYFSETQRNKGNFPGRFSGRQFSNSRSEMNVSTLELGDSALYLCASSLKPGQMNTEAFFGQGTRLTVV.

This chain joins TRBV6-5 and TRBJ1-5, with D possibly being TRBD1 (6 bases). CDR1 is MNHEY and CDR2 is SVGAGI in the germline V gene. The CDR3 runs 14 residues. Trimming removed 6 bases at V and 3 bases at J, with 12 bases between. CDR3 region: CASSPDSFNQPQHF. The CDR3 DNA is TGTGCCAGCAGCCCGGACAGTTTCAATCAGCCCCAGCATTTT.

This clonotype was detected many times. The CDR3 coding sequence is TGCAGTGCCCATGCTGGCAGGGCAGATCAGCCCCAGCATTTT. Its translation: CSAHAGRADQPQHF. The chain couples TRBV20-1 to TRBJ1-5; D is perhaps TRBD1 (5 bases). CDR3 length equals 14 residues. V was pared by 6 bases and J by 5 bases, with 17 bases between. The V gene's germline CDR1 is DFQATT and CDR2 SNEGSKA (reference sequence).

This rearrangement joins TRBV15 to TRBJ2-1, with D possibly matching TRBD1 (6 bases). There are 15 residues in the CDR3. From germline, CDR1 is LNHNV and CDR2 YYDKDF (reference sequence). V shed 2 bases and J shed 4 bases, with 12 bases lying between them. The CDR3 DNA follows: TGTGCCACCAGCAGACGGGCAGGGGCATACAATGAGCAGTTCTTC. Encoded protein: CATSRRAGAYNEQFF.

The genes are TRBV11-3 and TRBJ2-3; D possibly uses TRBD1 or TRBD2 (5 bases each). Germline V CDR1 and CDR2: SGHNT, YENEEA. With 1 base removed from V and 4 bases from J, the gap between germline ends came to 12 bases. The CDR3 has 15 amino acids. In DNA form, the CDR3 reads TGTGCCAGCAGCTTAGTAGAGGGGCGGGCAGATACGCAGTATTTT. It encodes CASSLVEGRADTQYF.

This clonotype came up a few times. The J gene is TRBJ1-1, the V gene TRBV29-1, with 8 bases aligning to TRBD1. The length of the CDR3 is 14 residues. V shed 7 bases, J shed 3 bases, and the junction held 10 bases outside the gene matches. CDR1 SQVTM and CDR2 ANQGSEA come from the germline V gene. DNA for the CDR3: TGCAGCGCCTCGACAGGGGAGGCTGACACTGAAGCTTTCTTT. It is translated as CSASTGEADTEAFF.

The chain couples TRBV7-3 to TRBJ1-6; TRBD1 matches at 8 bases. The CDR3 sequence is 14 residues long. V was clipped by 5 bases and J by 18 bases; unmatched bases: 15. Germline lookup yields CDR1 SGHTA and CDR2 FQGTGA. Here the CDR3 reads CASSAGTGGSTHHF. The CDR3 coding sequence is TGTGCCAGCAGCGCCGGAACAGGGGGTTCGACCCACCACTTT.

The rearrangement links TRBV7-2 to TRBJ1-2; TRBD1 agrees at 7 bases. Germline CDR1 and CDR2: SGHTA and FQGNSA. Trimming at V came to 1 base and at J to 4 bases, leaving 6 bases not matched to a gene. This CDR3 contains 15 residues. The CDR3 DNA reads TGTGCCAGCAGCTTAGACAGGGGCCTAGGCTATGGCTACACCTTC. It is translated as CASSLDRGLGYGYTF.

Worth noting for this clonotype: Because the CDR3 is missing its conserved closing phenylalanine or tryptophan, this is likely a read error. No DNA is shown, since the ends of the CDR3 on it are uncertain; the CDR3 is the one TCRdb lists. This chain links TRBV7-6 with TRBJ1-2; TRBD1 was called by the table and not checked on the DNA. CDR1 is SGHVS, CDR2 FNYEAQ, per germline. The CDR3 length is 13 residues, termini included. CDR3 sequence: CASSLEAGGYYYS.

The J gene is TRBJ1-2, the V gene TRBV20-1, with TRBD1 identical over 7 bases. Unmatched junction bases numbered 5, after V lost 3 bases and J lost 4 bases. CDR3 length equals 13 residues. From germline, CDR1 is DFQATT and CDR2 SNEGSKA (reference sequence). The CDR3 DNA reads as TGCAGTGCTAGTCCGGACAGGACCTATGGCTACACCTTC. This sequence encodes CSASPDRTYGYTF.

The rearrangement links TRBV9 to TRBJ1-6; D is uncertain. The CDR3 consists of 16 residues. The germline CDR1 and CDR2 sequences are SGDLS and YYNGEE. The ends were cut back, 5 bases at V and 14 bases at J, with 26 bases in the middle. The CDR3 nucleotides read TGTGCCAGCAGTTGGTCTAACACCGGGGAGCTGTTTTCCCTCCACTTT. As protein: CASSWSNTGELFSLHF.